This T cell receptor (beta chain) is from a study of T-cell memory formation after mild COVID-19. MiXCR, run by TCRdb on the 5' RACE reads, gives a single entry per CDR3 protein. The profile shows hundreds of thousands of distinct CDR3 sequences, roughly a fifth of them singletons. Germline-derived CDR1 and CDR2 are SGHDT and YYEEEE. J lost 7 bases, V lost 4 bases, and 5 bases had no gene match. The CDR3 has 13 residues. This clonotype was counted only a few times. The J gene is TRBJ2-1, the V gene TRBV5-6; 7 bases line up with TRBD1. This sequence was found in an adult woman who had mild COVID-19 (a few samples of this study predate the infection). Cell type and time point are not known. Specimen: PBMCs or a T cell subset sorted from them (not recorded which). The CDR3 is CASSRDRLNEQFF. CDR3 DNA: TGTGCCAGCAGCCGGGACAGACTTAATGAGCAGTTCTTC.